This TCR beta chain was sequenced during a study of cytomegalovirus exposure and HLA in healthy donors. Regarding the study as a whole: Among the most significant clusters, several appeared linked to common viral pathogens in a later analysis. As a later analysis showed, a missense DCLRE1C variant was linked to trimming of TCR beta V- and J-genes. Within an earlier analysis, most TCR beta V segments proved productive either about 90% or about 30% of the time.

Germline V gene lookup returns CDR1 LNHDA and CDR2 SQIVND (reference sequence). This CDR3 is built from 17 residues. J was trimmed by 3 bases and V by 10 bases; bases with no gene match: 13. This clone has a handful of counts. Its antigen remains unidentified. PCR amplification relied on 60 Vbeta primers (plus 13 Jbeta primers). Method: immunoSEQ multiplex PCR; TCRdb's copy keeps in-frame clones and lacks some. The sample holds 210,000 or so clones, roughly 79% seen once. The chain has TRBV19 and TRBJ1-3, with 12 bases matching TRBD1. This TCR was sampled from a woman between 40 and 55 years old in good health and CMV-seronegative. The sequenced sample was PBMCs. This chain's CDR3 is CATWDRGRGRYGNTIYF. CDR3 sequence (DNA): TGTGCCACCTGGGACAGGGGGCGTGGGCGTTATGGAAACACCATATATTTT.